This TCR beta chain comes out of a study of control samples from healthy donors and cancer patients. Sequencing was performed with immunoSEQ multiplex PCR; in TCRdb, only in-frame clones are kept and a portion is missing. The sample records about 160,000 clones, roughly 94% being singletons. Trimming left V 4 bases short and J 0 bases short, with 10 bases between. Germline V gene sequence: CDR1 SEHNR, CDR2 FQNEAQ (reference sequence). The CDR3 contains 14 residues. Sequenced: PBMCs. The chain couples TRBV7-9 to TRBJ2-7; D is perhaps TRBD1 (6 bases). The TCR originated in a man in his sixties with colorectal cancer. The CDR3 protein is CASSSQGPSYEQYF. The CDR3 coding sequence is TGTGCCAGCAGCTCACAGGGCCCCTCCTACGAGCAGTACTTC.